This TCR beta chain was captured by sequencing in a study of sequential checkpoint blockade in melanoma. Treatment: randomized to nivolumab then ipilimumab (arm A) or the reverse (arm B). Sorted cells were live CD3+CD8+, lacking CD19 and CD56, from PBMCs. TCRdb's copy holds only in-frame clones and misses some; the assay was immunoSEQ multiplex PCR. Found here are 30,000 to 40,000 clones, roughly 86% of them singletons; the top ten hold about 5.5%. V was clipped by 3 bases and J by 7 bases; unmatched bases: 13. Germline V gene lookup returns CDR1 KGHSH and CDR2 LQKENI. The CDR3 contains 17 residues. This chain uses TRBV18 with TRBJ1-4; 8 bases line up with TRBD1. The receptor comes from a human donor with melanoma. The sample was CD8+ T cells sorted from blood (inferred from file names), taken from a patient given nivolumab and ipilimumab in sequence. The CDR3 here is CASSPTSIRGQGEKLFF. DNA for the CDR3: TGTGCCAGCTCACCGACAAGTATCAGGGGGCAAGGTGAAAAACTGTTTTTT.